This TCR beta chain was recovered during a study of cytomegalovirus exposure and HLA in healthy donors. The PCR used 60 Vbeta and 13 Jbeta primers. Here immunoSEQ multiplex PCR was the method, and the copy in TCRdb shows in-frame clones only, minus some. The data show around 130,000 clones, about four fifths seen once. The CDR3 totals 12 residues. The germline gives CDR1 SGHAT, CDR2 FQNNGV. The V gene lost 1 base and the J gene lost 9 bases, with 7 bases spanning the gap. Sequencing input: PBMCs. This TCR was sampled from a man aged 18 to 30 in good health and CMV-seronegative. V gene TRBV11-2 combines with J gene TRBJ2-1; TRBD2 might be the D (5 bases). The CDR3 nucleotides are TGTGCCAGCAGCTTAGGACGGGGTGAGCAGTTCTTC. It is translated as CASSLGRGEQFF.